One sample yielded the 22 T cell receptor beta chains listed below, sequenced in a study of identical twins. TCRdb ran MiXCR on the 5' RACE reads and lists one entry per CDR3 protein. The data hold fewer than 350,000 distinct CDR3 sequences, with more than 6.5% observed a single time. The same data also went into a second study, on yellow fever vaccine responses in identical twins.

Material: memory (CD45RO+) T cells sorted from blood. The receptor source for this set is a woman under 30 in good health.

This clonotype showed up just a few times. CDR3 DNA sequence: TGTGCCAGCAGCTTGTGGGGGGATACGCAGTATTTT. Its translation: CASSLWGDTQYF. J is TRBJ2-3 and V is TRBV7-3, with D perhaps assigned TRBD1 or TRBD2 (5 bases each). Germline loops: CDR1 SGHTA, CDR2 FQGTGA. The CDR3 is 12 residues long. V was cut by 3 bases and J by 6 bases, with 7 bases left in between.

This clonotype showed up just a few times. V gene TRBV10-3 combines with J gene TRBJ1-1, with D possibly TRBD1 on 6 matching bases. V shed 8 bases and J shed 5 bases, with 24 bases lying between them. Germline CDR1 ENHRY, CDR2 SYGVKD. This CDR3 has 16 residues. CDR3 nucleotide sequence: TGTGCCATCGGGGTGGATGTAGGCAGGGGAAGGACTGAAGCTTTCTTT. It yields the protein CAIGVDVGRGRTEAFF.

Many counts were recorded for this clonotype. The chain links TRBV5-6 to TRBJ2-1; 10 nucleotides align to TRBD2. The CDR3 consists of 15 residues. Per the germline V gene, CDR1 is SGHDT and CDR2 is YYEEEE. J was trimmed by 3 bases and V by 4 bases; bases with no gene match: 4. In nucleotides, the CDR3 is TGTGCCAGCAGCCCTAGCGGGAGTGGCTACAATGAGCAGTTCTTC. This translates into CASSPSGSGYNEQFF.

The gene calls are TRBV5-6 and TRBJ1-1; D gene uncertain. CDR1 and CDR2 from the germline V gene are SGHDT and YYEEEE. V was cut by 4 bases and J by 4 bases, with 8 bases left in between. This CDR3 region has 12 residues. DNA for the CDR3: TGTGCCAGCAGCCGCCCGGGCACTGAAGCTTTCTTT. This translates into CASSRPGTEAFF.

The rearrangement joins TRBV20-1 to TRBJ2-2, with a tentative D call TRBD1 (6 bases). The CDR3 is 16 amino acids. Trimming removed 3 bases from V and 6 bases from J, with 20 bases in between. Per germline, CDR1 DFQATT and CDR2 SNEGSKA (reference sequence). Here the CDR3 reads CSARMGAGRLSGELFF. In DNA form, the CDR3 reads TGCAGTGCTAGGATGGGGGCCGGACGTCTTTCCGGGGAGCTGTTTTTT.

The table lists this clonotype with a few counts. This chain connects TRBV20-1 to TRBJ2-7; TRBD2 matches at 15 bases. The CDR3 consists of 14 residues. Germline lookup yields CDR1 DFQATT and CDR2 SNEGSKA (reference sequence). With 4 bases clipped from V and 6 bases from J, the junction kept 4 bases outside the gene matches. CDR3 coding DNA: TGCAGTGCTACTCCGGGACTAGCGGGAGGCGAGCAGTACTTC. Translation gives CSATPGLAGGEQYF.

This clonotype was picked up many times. CDR3 DNA: TGTGCCAGCGCAACCCCTGTCAAAAACATTCAGTACTTC. It translates to CASATPVKNIQYF. V gene TRBV28 combines with J gene TRBJ2-4; no definite D call. Germline lookup yields CDR1 MDHEN and CDR2 SYDVKM. Trimming shortened V by 8 bases and J by 3 bases, and 11 bases separated the two germline ends. The CDR3 spans 13 residues.

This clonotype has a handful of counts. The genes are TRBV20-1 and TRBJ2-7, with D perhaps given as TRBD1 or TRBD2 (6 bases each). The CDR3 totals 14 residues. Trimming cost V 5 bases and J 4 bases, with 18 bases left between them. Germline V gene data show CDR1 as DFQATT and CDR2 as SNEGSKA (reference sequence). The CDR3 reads CSALGPAGTYEQYF. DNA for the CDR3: TGCAGTGCTTTAGGACCGGCGGGGACATACGAGCAGTACTTC.

In DNA form, the CDR3 reads TGTGCCAGCAGCTTAGGGTTTCTAGCGGGAGGGAGAACAGATACGCAGTATTTT. This gives the protein CASSLGFLAGGRTDTQYF. This rearrangement joins TRBV11-1 to TRBJ2-3, with 12 bases matching TRBD2. The J segment lost 3 bases and the V segment lost 1 base, leaving 8 bases of the junction unmatched. Germline values: CDR1 SGHAT, CDR2 FQDESV (reference sequence). The CDR3 consists of 18 residues.

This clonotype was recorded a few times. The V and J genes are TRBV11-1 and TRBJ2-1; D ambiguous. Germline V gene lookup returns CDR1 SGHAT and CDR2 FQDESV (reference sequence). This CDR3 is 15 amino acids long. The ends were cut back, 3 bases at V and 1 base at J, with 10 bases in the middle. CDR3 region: CASSFQLSSYNEQFF. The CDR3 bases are TGTGCCAGCAGCTTCCAGCTCTCTTCCTACAATGAGCAGTTCTTC.

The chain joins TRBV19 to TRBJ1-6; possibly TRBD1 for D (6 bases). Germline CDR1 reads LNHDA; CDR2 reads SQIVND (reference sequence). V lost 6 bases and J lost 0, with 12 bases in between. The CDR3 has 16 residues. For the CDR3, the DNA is TGTGCCAGTAGGGACCAGGGGAGCTCCTATAATTCACCCCTCCACTTT. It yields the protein CASRDQGSSYNSPLHF.

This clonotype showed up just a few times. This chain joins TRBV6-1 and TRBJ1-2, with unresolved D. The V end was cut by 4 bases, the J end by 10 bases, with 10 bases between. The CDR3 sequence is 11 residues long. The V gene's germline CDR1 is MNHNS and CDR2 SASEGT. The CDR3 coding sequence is TGTGCCAGCAGTGTTTTGGATGACTACACCTTC. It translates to CASSVLDDYTF.

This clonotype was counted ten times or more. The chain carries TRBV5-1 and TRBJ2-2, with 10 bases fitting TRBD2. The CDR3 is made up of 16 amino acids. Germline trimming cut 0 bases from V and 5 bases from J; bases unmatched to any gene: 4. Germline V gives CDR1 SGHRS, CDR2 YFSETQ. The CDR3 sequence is CASSLDPAGGTGELFF. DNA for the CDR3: TGCGCCAGCAGCTTGGATCCAGCGGGAGGGACCGGGGAGCTGTTTTTT.

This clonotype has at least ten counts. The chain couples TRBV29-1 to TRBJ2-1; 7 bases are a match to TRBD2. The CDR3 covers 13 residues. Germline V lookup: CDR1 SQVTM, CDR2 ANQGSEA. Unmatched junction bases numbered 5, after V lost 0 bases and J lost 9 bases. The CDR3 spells CSVEDQGRAEQFF. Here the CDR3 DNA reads TGCAGCGTTGAAGATCAAGGGAGGGCTGAGCAGTTCTTC.

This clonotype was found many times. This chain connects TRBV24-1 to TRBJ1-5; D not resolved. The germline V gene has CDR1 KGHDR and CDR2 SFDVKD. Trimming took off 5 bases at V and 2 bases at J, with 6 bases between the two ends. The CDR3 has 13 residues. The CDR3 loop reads CATSVGGNQPQHF. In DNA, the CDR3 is TGTGCCACCAGTGTGGGCGGCAATCAGCCCCAGCATTTT.

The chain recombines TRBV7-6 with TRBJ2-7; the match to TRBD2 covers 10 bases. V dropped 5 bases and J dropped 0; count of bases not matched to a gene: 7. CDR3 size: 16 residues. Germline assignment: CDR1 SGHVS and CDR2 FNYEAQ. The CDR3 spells CASSAKLAGNSYEQYF. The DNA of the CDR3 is TGTGCCAGCAGCGCTAAACTAGCGGGGAACTCCTACGAGCAGTACTTC. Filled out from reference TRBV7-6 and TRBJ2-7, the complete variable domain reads GAGVSQSPRYKVTKRGQDVALRCDPISGHVSLYWYRQALGQGPEFLTYFNYEAQQDKSGLPNDRFSAERPEGSISTLTIQRTEQRDSAMYRCASSAKLAGNSYEQYFGPGTRLTVT.

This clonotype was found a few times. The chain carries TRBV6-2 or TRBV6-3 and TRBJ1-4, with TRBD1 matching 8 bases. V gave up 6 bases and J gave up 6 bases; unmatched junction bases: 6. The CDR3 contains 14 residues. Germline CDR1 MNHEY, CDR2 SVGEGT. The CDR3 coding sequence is TGTGCCAGCAGCGATGACAGGGGCTATGAAAAACTGTTTTTT. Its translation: CASSDDRGYEKLFF.

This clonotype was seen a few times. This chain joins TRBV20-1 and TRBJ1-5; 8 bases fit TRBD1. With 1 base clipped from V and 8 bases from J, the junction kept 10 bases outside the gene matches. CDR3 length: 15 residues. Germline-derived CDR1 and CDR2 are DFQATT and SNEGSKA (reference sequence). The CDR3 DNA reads TGCAGTGCTAGAGGGACAGGGCTCGGTAGTGAGCCCCAGCATTTT. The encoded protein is CSARGTGLGSEPQHF.

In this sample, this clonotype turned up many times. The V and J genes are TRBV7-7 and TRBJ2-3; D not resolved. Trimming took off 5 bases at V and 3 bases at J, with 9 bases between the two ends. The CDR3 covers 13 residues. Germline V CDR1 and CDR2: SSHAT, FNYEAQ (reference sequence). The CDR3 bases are TGTGCCAGCAGCCTAAGAGAGACAGATACGCAGTATTTT. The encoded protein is CASSLRETDTQYF.

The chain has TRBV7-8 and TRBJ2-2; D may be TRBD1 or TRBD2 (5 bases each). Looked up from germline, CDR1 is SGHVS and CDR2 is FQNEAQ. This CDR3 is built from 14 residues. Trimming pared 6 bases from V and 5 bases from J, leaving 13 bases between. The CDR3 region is CASRTGQRTGELFF. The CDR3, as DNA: TGTGCCAGCAGAACGGGGCAGAGAACCGGGGAGCTGTTTTTT.

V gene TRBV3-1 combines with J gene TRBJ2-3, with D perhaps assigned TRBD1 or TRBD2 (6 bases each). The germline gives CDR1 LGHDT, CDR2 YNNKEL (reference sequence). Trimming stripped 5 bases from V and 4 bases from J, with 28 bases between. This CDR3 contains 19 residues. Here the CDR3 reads CASSTRSGAVDSSPDTQYF. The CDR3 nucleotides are TGTGCCAGCAGCACACGCTCGGGGGCGGTTGACTCGAGCCCAGATACGCAGTATTTT.

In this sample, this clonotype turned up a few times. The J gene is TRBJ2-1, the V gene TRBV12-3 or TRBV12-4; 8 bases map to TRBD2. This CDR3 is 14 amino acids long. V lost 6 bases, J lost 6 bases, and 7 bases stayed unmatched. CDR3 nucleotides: TGTGCCAGCAGCGCACTAGCGGCCTCCAATGAGCAGTTCTTC. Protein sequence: CASSALAASNEQFF.